Following are 27 T cell receptor beta chains from one sample sequenced in a study of T cell responses to AZD1222 COVID-19 vaccine. Here immunoSEQ multiplex PCR was the method, and the copy in TCRdb shows in-frame clones only, minus some. The table shows under 170,000 clones, with around 94% occurring only once. The sequenced sample was peripheral blood, obtained on day 0 of AZD1222 vaccination. The origin of the receptors is an adult in good health.

V gene TRBV6-5 combines with J gene TRBJ2-7; 9 positions agree with TRBD2. V lost 3 bases to trimming and J lost 5 bases; unmatched junction nucleotides: 8. Germline CDR1 is MNHEY and CDR2 is SVGAGI. The CDR3 totals 15 residues. The CDR3 is CASSYGLAGIHEQYV. The CDR3 nucleotides read TGTGCCAGCAGTTATGGGCTAGCGGGAATCCACGAGCAGTACGTC.

This rearrangement joins TRBV4-1 to TRBJ1-5; tentative D call: TRBD1 (5 bases). Trimming left V 2 bases short and J 4 bases short, with 15 bases between. This CDR3 comprises 16 residues. The germline V gene encodes CDR1 MGHRA and CDR2 YSYEKL. The CDR3 nucleotides are TGCGCCAGCAGCCAACCTTCGACAGCGGGTAATCAGCCCCAGCATTTT. Encoded protein: CASSQPSTAGNQPQHF.

The chain employs TRBV10-2 and TRBJ2-7; 8 positions match TRBD1. The CDR3 sequence is 14 residues long. The ends lost 7 bases at V and 7 bases at J; junction bases unmatched: 12. Per the germline V gene, CDR1 is WSHSY and CDR2 is SAAADI. This CDR3 reads CASTVRQGSGEQYV. In DNA, the CDR3 is TGCGCCAGCACCGTCCGACAGGGGAGTGGGGAGCAGTACGTC.

The rearrangement links TRBV13 to TRBJ1-3; no definite D call. The germline V gene has CDR1 PRHDT and CDR2 FYEKMQ (reference sequence). The CDR3 totals 11 residues. V was trimmed by 8 bases and J by 1 base, leaving 3 bases between them. The CDR3 reads CASGSGNTIYF. The CDR3, as DNA: TGTGCCAGCGGGTCTGGAAACACCATATATTTT.

This chain joins TRBV12-3 or TRBV12-4 and TRBJ1-2; D is possibly TRBD1 (5 bases). The CDR3 length is 13 residues. The ends were cut back, 3 bases at V and 8 bases at J, with 13 bases in the middle. Written as DNA, the CDR3 is TGTGCCAGCAGTTTGCCAGGGTCGTTAGGCTACACCTTC. It translates to CASSLPGSLGYTF.

This chain joins TRBV7-9 and TRBJ2-2, with D perhaps matching TRBD1 or TRBD2 (5 bases each). CDR3 size: 15 residues. Per germline, CDR1 SEHNR and CDR2 FQNEAQ (reference sequence). V gave up 5 bases and J gave up 6 bases, with 16 bases separating them. For the CDR3, the DNA is TGTGCCAGCAGCCTCGGGACCATAGGGGCCGGGGAGCTGTTTTTT. This sequence encodes CASSLGTIGAGELFF.

The CDR3 sequence: CASSVVGGYQETQYF. The CDR3 DNA reads TGTGCCAGCAGCGTAGTGGGGGGCTACCAAGAGACCCAGTACTTC. J is TRBJ2-5 and V is TRBV9; D may be TRBD1 or TRBD2 (6 bases each). The V and J ends lost 0 bases and 0 bases respectively, with 9 bases between them. The CDR3 has 15 residues. Germline-derived CDR1 and CDR2 are SGDLS and YYNGEE.

V and J are TRBV18 and TRBJ2-7; D ambiguous. Trimming cost V 0 bases and J 2 bases, with 5 bases left between them. Per the germline V gene, CDR1 is KGHSH and CDR2 is LQKENI. The CDR3 covers 13 residues. CDR3 DNA: TGTGCCAGCTCACCACCAGGGACCTACGAGCAGTACGTC. This gives the protein CASSPPGTYEQYV.

The chain links TRBV2 to TRBJ1-5; D is perhaps TRBD1 (5 bases). V lost 9 bases and J lost 5, with 14 bases in between. Per germline, CDR1 SNHLY and CDR2 FYNNEI. CDR3 size: 13 residues. The CDR3 DNA sequence: TGTGCCAGTGTCAGGGTCTCGGATCAGCCCCAGCATTTT. Translated: CASVRVSDQPQHF.

The chain recombines TRBV28 with TRBJ1-2, with D possibly matching TRBD1 (5 bases). The germline CDR1 and CDR2 sequences are MDHEN and SYDVKM. The CDR3 covers 14 residues. Trimming shortened V by 3 bases and J by 8 bases, and 16 bases separated the two germline ends. The CDR3 loop is CASSLPGQGKGYTF. The CDR3 DNA follows: TGTGCCAGCAGTTTGCCCGGGCAGGGCAAGGGCTACACCTTC.

The chain employs TRBV5-1 and TRBJ1-2; D gene unclear. With 1 base removed from V and 1 base from J, the gap between germline ends came to 5 bases. The germline CDR1 and CDR2 sequences are SGHRS and YFSETQ. CDR3 size: 13 residues. The CDR3 loop reads CASSLQINYGYTF. CDR3 bases: TGCGCCAGCAGCTTGCAGATTAACTATGGCTACACCTTC.

J is TRBJ1-1 and V is TRBV6-5; TRBD1 might be the D (6 bases). Looked up from germline, CDR1 is MNHEY and CDR2 is SVGAGI. Trimming left V 2 bases short and J 3 bases short, with 16 bases between. This CDR3 is 16 amino acids long. The DNA for the CDR3 is TGTGCCAGCAGTTACGGGGAGGGGGGATTCGACACTGAAGCTTTCTTT. Protein product: CASSYGEGGFDTEAFF.

The rearrangement joins TRBV14 to TRBJ2-5, with D perhaps matching TRBD2 (5 bases). Trimming left V 2 bases short and J 5 bases short, with 9 bases between. CDR1 is SGHDN and CDR2 is FVKESK in the germline V gene. The CDR3 runs to 13 residues. The CDR3 reads CASSQQVAETQYF. CDR3 nucleotide sequence: TGTGCCAGCAGCCAACAAGTAGCGGAGACCCAGTACTTC.

The chain is built from TRBV3-1 (or the pseudogene TRBV3-2) and TRBJ2-5, with D perhaps being TRBD1 or TRBD2 (5 bases each). This CDR3 has 15 residues. Germline CDR1 is LGHDT and CDR2 is YNNKEL (reference sequence). V was shortened by 8 bases and J by 5 bases, with 21 bases between the two germline ends. This CDR3 reads CASGRNMGPPETQYF. The CDR3 DNA reads as TGTGCCAGCGGGCGTAATATGGGACCACCGGAGACCCAGTACTTC.

This chain uses TRBV5-1 with TRBJ2-1; D is perhaps TRBD1 or TRBD2 (5 bases each). This CDR3 has 12 residues. CDR1 SGHRS and CDR2 YFSETQ come from the germline V gene. Trimming stripped 6 bases from V and 8 bases from J, with 12 bases between. The CDR3 protein is CASISGRYEQFF. The CDR3 DNA reads TGCGCCAGCATATCGGGGCGGTATGAGCAGTTCTTC.

The CDR3 nucleotides read TGTGCCAGCAGTTTCCGCCTAGCGGGATCGGGTGGCGAGCAGTTCTTC. Residues: CASSFRLAGSGGEQFF. The genes are TRBV28 and TRBJ2-1; TRBD2 agrees at 9 bases. The CDR3 contains 16 residues. J gave up 10 bases and V 3 bases, and 13 bases lay outside the gene matches. The V gene's germline CDR1 is MDHEN and CDR2 SYDVKM.

J is TRBJ2-3 and V is TRBV2, with a possible D match to TRBD2 (5 bases). The germline CDR1 and CDR2 sequences are SNHLY and FYNNEI. The CDR3 consists of 15 residues. The germline V and J ends were trimmed by 1 base and 2 bases, with 10 bases remaining between them. The CDR3 here is CASSEGTQPTDTQYF. CDR3 sequence (DNA): TGTGCCAGCAGTGAAGGGACTCAACCCACAGATACGCAGTATTTT.

This clone was seen more than once but under ten times. The junction departs from the called germline gene at one end, perhaps through a read error. This chain connects TRBV6-1 to TRBJ2-5; D might be TRBD1 (5 bases). The CDR3 runs to 14 residues. The germline gives CDR1 MNHNS, CDR2 SASEGT. The CDR3 sequence is CASGDTGEVETQYF. As DNA, the CDR3 is TGTGCCAGCGGTGATACAGGAGAAGTGGAGACCCAGTACTTC.

V usage is TRBV7-9 and J usage is TRBJ2-5, with 10 bases fitting TRBD2. The CDR3 is 17 amino acids. CDR1 is SEHNR, CDR2 FQNEAQ, per germline (reference sequence). V lost 1 base to trimming and J lost 0 bases; unmatched junction nucleotides: 5. In DNA, the CDR3 is TGTGCCAGCAGCTTAGTAGGACTAGCGGCCGACCAAGAGACCCAGTACTTC. This codes for CASSLVGLAADQETQYF.

The chain carries TRBV29-1 and TRBJ1-1; a possible D gene is TRBD1 (5 bases). The CDR3 spans 13 residues. CDR1 and CDR2 from the germline V gene are SQVTM and ANQGSEA. The V end was cut by 3 bases, the J end by 0 bases, with 8 bases between. The CDR3 loop reads CSVETVMNTEAFF. CDR3 nucleotides: TGCAGCGTTGAGACAGTCATGAACACTGAAGCTTTCTTT.

V and J are TRBV12-3 or TRBV12-4 and TRBJ1-5; no reliable D call. The CDR3 is made up of 13 amino acids. V lost 3 bases to trimming and J lost 8 bases, with 11 bases between them. CDR3 residues: CASSFTILEPQHF. DNA for the CDR3: TGTGCCAGCAGTTTCACAATCTTGGAGCCCCAGCATTTT.

V gene TRBV5-1 combines with J gene TRBJ1-1; perhaps TRBD1 as D (6 bases). This CDR3 has 15 residues. Trimming left V 0 bases short and J 12 bases short, with 21 bases between. Germline values: CDR1 SGHRS, CDR2 YFSETQ. This CDR3 reads CASSLDGDTLRKTFF. CDR3 in DNA: TGCGCCAGCAGCTTGGATGGGGACACCCTGAGAAAAACTTTCTTT.

The rearrangement uses TRBV9 and TRBJ1-1; TRBD1 might be the D (5 bases). CDR3 length equals 15 residues. Trimming cost V 0 bases and J 4 bases, with 13 bases left between them. CDR1 and CDR2 (germline): SGDLS, YYNGEE. CDR3 loop: CASSVGREGFTEAFF. CDR3 DNA: TGTGCCAGCAGCGTAGGCAGGGAAGGCTTCACTGAAGCTTTCTTT.

This chain connects TRBV21-1 to TRBJ2-1. TRBV21-1 is tagged as a pseudogene. The CDR3 spans 15 residues. CDR3 sequence (DNA): TGTGCCAGCAGCAAATGGGACGGGCCGTACAATGAGCAGTTCTTC. Protein product: CASSKWDGPYNEQFF.

The chain uses TRBV11-2 and TRBJ2-3; weak D call: TRBD2 (6 bases). The CDR3 spans 17 residues. Trimming took off 5 bases at V and 6 bases at J, with 24 bases between the two ends. Germline lookup yields CDR1 SGHAT and CDR2 FQNNGV. The DNA of the CDR3 is TGTGCCAGCAGCCGACCCCGGGACTCTCGCCCCTGGGATACGCAGTATTTT. It yields the protein CASSRPRDSRPWDTQYF. The entire variable domain, with the rest obtained from reference TRBV11-2 and TRBJ2-3, is as follows: EAGVAQSPRYKIIEKRQSVAFWCNPISGHATLYWYQQILGQGPKLLIQFQNNGVVDDSQLPKDRFSAERLKGVDSTLKIQPAKLEDSAVYLCASSRPRDSRPWDTQYFGPGTRLTVL.

The chain links TRBV10-3 to TRBJ2-3; D uncertain. V shed 6 bases and J shed 2 bases, with 9 bases lying between them. Germline V gene sequence: CDR1 ENHRY, CDR2 SYGVKD. The CDR3 spans 13 residues. The CDR3 is CAIRTQSTDTQYF. The CDR3 region has the DNA TGTGCCATCAGGACCCAGTCCACAGATACGCAGTATTTT.

This chain joins TRBV10-3 and TRBJ2-7; D possibly corresponds to TRBD2 (5 bases). The V gene lost 9 bases and the J gene lost 4 bases, with 16 bases spanning the gap. The germline V gene encodes CDR1 ENHRY and CDR2 SYGVKD. There are 13 residues in the CDR3. The CDR3 DNA is TGTGCCATTTCGGACCGGGAAGGGTACGAGCAGTACGTC. Protein: CAISDREGYEQYV.